A single sample is the source of the 19 T cell receptor beta chains below, sequenced in a study of blood T cell repertoires in COVID-19 (dated by TCRdb to 2020 to 2021). Receptor libraries were prepared by the immunoSEQ multiplex PCR assay. Not all clones reach the TCRdb copy of this immuneACCESS table, which keeps in-frame sequences only. Checked studies attribute under half of the gap to unresolved V genes and leave the rest unexplained. In this sample the table shows some 90,000 clones, about nine tenths of which occur a single time. 8% to 10% of the sample comes from the top ten. The sequencing input was peripheral blood. These receptors were taken from a man aged 45-60 years with acute or convalescent COVID-19.

The genes are TRBV4-2 and TRBJ1-2; TRBD1 aligns across 7 bases. The CDR3 spans 16 residues. Germline trimming cut 2 bases from V and 4 bases from J; bases unmatched to any gene: 10. Germline V gives CDR1 LGHNA, CDR2 YNFKEQ. CDR3 in amino acids: CASSQNGQAETYGYTF. As DNA, the CDR3 is TGTGCCAGCAGCCAAAACGGACAGGCAGAAACCTATGGCTACACCTTC.

The chain has TRBV7-9 and TRBJ2-5, with 10 bases fitting TRBD1. Per germline, CDR1 SEHNR and CDR2 FQNEAQ (reference sequence). This CDR3 comprises 16 residues. With 0 bases clipped from V and 5 bases from J, the junction kept 6 bases outside the gene matches. The CDR3 DNA is TGTGCCAGCAGCTTAGCTCGGACAGGGGGATTTGAGACCCAGTACTTC. Translated: CASSLARTGGFETQYF.

V gene TRBV4-2 combines with J gene TRBJ1-2; TRBD1 is a possible D gene (6 bases). Trimming removed 0 bases from V and 5 bases from J, with 13 bases in between. This CDR3 has 15 amino acids. CDR1 LGHNA and CDR2 YNFKEQ come from the germline V gene. The CDR3: CASSQDHGGKYGYTF. The CDR3 nucleotides read TGTGCCAGCAGCCAAGATCATGGGGGCAAATATGGCTACACCTTC.

This sequence joins TRBV2 and TRBJ1-5, with 11 nucleotides matching TRBD1. V was clipped by 6 bases and J by 6 bases; unmatched bases: 7. The CDR3 totals 15 residues. The germline V gene has CDR1 SNHLY and CDR2 FYNNEI. CDR3 nucleotide sequence: TGTGCCAGCAGGGTGGGGACAGGGGGAGGTCAGCCCCAGCATTTT. Amino acids: CASRVGTGGGQPQHF.

This clone appeared a few times. CDR3 in DNA: TGTGCCAGCAGCCGGGGACAGGGTGGTACCGGGGAGCTGTTTTTT. The encoded protein is CASSRGQGGTGELFF. The chain is built from TRBV5-8 and TRBJ2-2, with 9 bases fitting TRBD1. The germline V gene has CDR1 SGHTS and CDR2 YDEGEE. With V trimmed by 4 bases and J by 5 bases, 6 bases remained unmatched. The CDR3 is made up of 15 amino acids.

This chain uses TRBV12-2 with TRBJ2-1; the table's D gene call, TRBD2, was not cross checked with the DNA. TRBV12-2 is annotated as a pseudogene. This CDR3 contains 17 residues. The CDR3 DNA reads as TGTGCAAGTCGCTTAGTGACGTTAGCGGGCCGGTTCACAGAGCAGTTCTTC. It codes for CASRLVTLAGRFTEQFF.

The CDR3 nucleotides read TGTGCCAGCAGCCCGCTCAGGCTCTCTGGAAACACCATATATTTT. This encodes CASSPLRLSGNTIYF. The chain employs TRBV6-6 and TRBJ1-3; D not resolved. Germline V gives CDR1 MNHNY, CDR2 SVGAGI (reference sequence). V was trimmed by 6 bases and J by 0 bases, leaving 12 bases between them. The length of the CDR3 is 15 residues.

This clone was seen more than once but under ten times. This chain uses TRBV19 with TRBJ2-7; 7 bases map to TRBD1. Germline V gives CDR1 LNHDA, CDR2 SQIVND (reference sequence). The CDR3 runs 14 residues. V lost 9 bases to trimming and J lost 3 bases; unmatched junction nucleotides: 11. CDR3 DNA: TGTGCCAGCTCAAACCAGGGGGAAAACTACGAGCAGTACTTC. Protein sequence: CASSNQGENYEQYF.

The chain joins TRBV6-2 or TRBV6-3 to TRBJ1-5; D may be TRBD1 (6 bases). In germline, CDR1 is MNHEY, CDR2 SVGEGT. Trimming cost V 2 bases and J 4 bases, with 15 bases left between them. The CDR3 is 16 amino acids. The CDR3 is CASSYIRTEKNQPQHF. For the CDR3, the DNA is TGTGCCAGCAGTTACATACGGACAGAAAAAAATCAGCCCCAGCATTTT.

The chain uses TRBV27 and TRBJ1-2, with 9 positions matching TRBD1. The CDR3 runs 14 residues. J was trimmed by 8 bases and V by 5 bases; bases with no gene match: 9. Germline CDR1 is MNHEY and CDR2 is SMNVEV (reference sequence). The CDR3 is CASSLGQGIGGYTF. The DNA for the CDR3 is TGTGCCAGCAGTCTCGGACAGGGGATCGGAGGCTACACCTTC.

The rearrangement links TRBV12-3 or TRBV12-4 to TRBJ1-2; D not resolved. V lost 3 bases and J 4 bases, leaving 9 bases between the germline ends. The CDR3 has 13 amino acids. The CDR3 DNA follows: TGTGCCAGCAGTTTGAGGGAAGCCTATGGCTACACCTTC. Its translation: CASSLREAYGYTF.

The chain couples TRBV6-5 to TRBJ2-7; 7 positions agree with TRBD1. V dropped 8 bases and J dropped 5; count of bases not matched to a gene: 12. The CDR3 runs to 14 residues. Germline CDR1 MNHEY, CDR2 SVGAGI. The CDR3 nucleotides are TGTGCCAGCCGGTCTCCTAGGGGGCTGGACGAGCAGTACTTC. Its translation: CASRSPRGLDEQYF.

This clone was seen just once. This chain links TRBV7-2 with TRBJ1-5, with 7 nucleotides matching TRBD1. The V segment lost 5 bases and the J segment 6 bases; nucleotides outside the gene matches: 10. This CDR3 contains 15 residues. Germline-derived CDR1 and CDR2 are SGHTA and FQGNSA. The CDR3 is CASSPDRVLSQPQHF. Written as DNA, the CDR3 is TGTGCCAGCAGCCCCGACAGGGTTCTCAGTCAGCCCCAGCATTTT.

The rearrangement uses TRBV9 and TRBJ1-4; the D is unclear. This CDR3 spans 14 amino acids. The V gene's germline CDR1 is SGDLS and CDR2 YYNGEE. The V and J ends lost 0 bases and 4 bases respectively, with 7 bases between them. CDR3 nucleotides: TGTGCCAGCAGCGTAGGGGAGTTTAATGAAAAACTGTTTTTT. Its protein is CASSVGEFNEKLFF.

The V gene is TRBV19, the J gene TRBJ1-5, with 9 bases identical to TRBD1. Germline trimming cut 6 bases from V and 1 base from J; bases unmatched to any gene: 7. The CDR3 spans 16 residues. CDR1 LNHDA and CDR2 SQIVND come from the germline V gene (reference sequence). The CDR3 here is CASSPRGQGSNQPQHF. The CDR3 nucleotides read TGTGCCAGTAGCCCCCGAGGACAGGGGAGCAATCAGCCCCAGCATTTT. Looking up the rest from reference TRBV19 and TRBJ1-5 gives the full variable domain: DGGITQSPKYLFRKEGQNVTLSCEQNLNHDAMYWYRQDPGQGLRLIYYSQIVNDFQKGDIAEGYSVSREKKESFPLTVTSAQKNPTAFYLCASSPRGQGSNQPQHFGDGTRLSIL.

The CDR3 DNA reads as TGTGCCAGCATCGACTCGGTGCGGGCTTTCTTT. This gives the protein CASIDSVRAFF. The V gene is TRBV6-6, the J gene TRBJ1-1; D is undetermined. This CDR3 contains 11 residues. Germline V gene lookup returns CDR1 MNHNY and CDR2 SVGAGI (reference sequence). Trimming took 7 bases from V and 11 from J, leaving 14 bases between them.

The chain uses TRBV6-5 and TRBJ2-7, with D perhaps TRBD1 (7 bases). This CDR3 is built from 15 residues. The V end was cut by 6 bases, the J end by 5 bases, with 20 bases between. Germline CDR1 reads MNHEY; CDR2 reads SVGAGI. The CDR3 DNA is TGTGCCAGCAGCCGCATCGGGCAGGGGGGCGACGAGCAGTACTTC. It translates to CASSRIGQGGDEQYF.

This chain joins TRBV18 and TRBJ1-1; D not certain. The CDR3 totals 15 residues. The germline CDR1 and CDR2 sequences are KGHSH and LQKENI. With 5 bases removed from V and 6 bases from J, the gap between germline ends came to 19 bases. CDR3 residues: CASSGIPPPSAEAFF. In DNA form, the CDR3 reads TGTGCCAGCTCAGGAATCCCCCCACCGAGCGCTGAAGCTTTCTTT. The whole variable domain, remainder taken from reference TRBV18 and TRBJ1-1, is NAGVMQNPRHLVRRRGQEARLRCSPMKGHSHVYWYRQLPEEGLKFMVYLQKENIIDESGMPKERFSAEFPKEGPSILRIQQVVRGDSAAYFCASSGIPPPSAEAFFGQGTRLTVV.

The chain links TRBV28 to TRBJ1-6; D gene uncertain. This CDR3 is built from 15 residues. Looked up from germline, CDR1 is MDHEN and CDR2 is SYDVKM. The V gene lost 5 bases and the J gene lost 7 bases, with 15 bases spanning the gap. CDR3 coding DNA: TGTGCCAGCAGTCTATCAGGCATTGGGAATTCACCCCTCCACTTT. It codes for CASSLSGIGNSPLHF.